The 25 T cell receptor beta chains below come from one sample, sequenced in a study of OX40 agonist ivuxolimab in advanced cancers. TCRdb's table, derived via immunoSEQ multiplex PCR, lists solely in-frame clones and lacks some. Seen here are about 58,000 clones, 75% to 90% observed once, and the top ten hold roughly 0.76%. The specimen was CD4+ or CD8+ T cells sorted from blood, collected in a trial of the OX40 agonist ivuxolimab. Receptors originate from an adult with an advanced solid tumor such as melanoma, head and neck, liver or kidney cancer.

The V and J genes are TRBV28 and TRBJ2-4, with TRBD1 identical over 9 bases. The germline V gene encodes CDR1 MDHEN and CDR2 SYDVKM. J was trimmed by 3 bases and V by 5 bases; bases with no gene match: 11. This CDR3 contains 17 residues. The CDR3 loop reads CASSEQGAGYGKNIQYF. CDR3 nucleotide sequence: TGTGCCAGCAGTGAACAGGGGGCGGGGTACGGCAAAAACATTCAGTACTTC.

The chain joins TRBV21-1 to TRBJ2-2; the table's D call TRBD2 went unverified against the DNA. TRBV21-1 is flagged as a pseudogene. The CDR3 totals 12 residues. The CDR3 nucleotides read TGTGCCAGCACGACTAGCCCCGGGGAGCTGTTTTTT. Translation gives CASTTSPGELFF.

J is TRBJ2-1 and V is TRBV7-9; 7 nucleotides agree with TRBD2. Germline V gene data show CDR1 as SEHNR and CDR2 as FQNEAQ (reference sequence). Unmatched junction bases numbered 11, after V lost 5 bases and J lost 7 bases. The CDR3 extends over 15 amino acids. CDR3 bases: TGTGCCAGCAGCGACAGTGGGAGGGCCAGGAATGAGCAGTTCTTC. Translation: CASSDSGRARNEQFF. The variable domain in full, with the rest retrieved from reference TRBV7-9 and TRBJ2-1, is DTGVSQNPRHKITKRGQNVTFRCDPISEHNRLYWYRQTLGQGPEFLTYFQNEAQLEKSRLLSDRFSAERPKGSFSTLEIQRTEQGDSAMYLCASSDSGRARNEQFFGPGTRLTVL.

The V and J genes are TRBV27 and TRBJ2-7; 13 nucleotides agree with TRBD2. This CDR3 spans 16 amino acids. CDR1 is MNHEY, CDR2 SMNVEV, per germline (reference sequence). V was pared by 8 bases and J by 0 bases, with 7 bases of the junction left unmatched. The CDR3 spells CASGLAGAQSSYEQYF. In nucleotides, the CDR3 is TGTGCCAGCGGACTAGCGGGAGCGCAGAGCTCCTACGAGCAGTACTTC.

The V gene is TRBV5-5, the J gene TRBJ2-5; D is ambiguous. The CDR3 runs to 13 residues. The V end was cut by 1 base, the J end by 5 bases, with 9 bases between. CDR1 is SGHKS, CDR2 YYEKEE, per germline (reference sequence). The CDR3 coding sequence is TGTGCCAGCAGCTTGCTGCGTATGGAGACCCAGTACTTC. Amino acids: CASSLLRMETQYF.

The J gene is TRBJ2-4, the V gene TRBV14, with D perhaps TRBD2 (6 bases). The germline V gene encodes CDR1 SGHDN and CDR2 FVKESK. CDR3 length: 16 residues. The germline V and J ends were trimmed by 0 bases and 6 bases, with 15 bases remaining between them. The CDR3 sequence is CASSQDALAGRNIQYF. The CDR3 nucleotides read TGTGCCAGCAGCCAAGATGCTCTGGCGGGGAGAAACATTCAGTACTTC.

The chain employs TRBV9 and TRBJ2-1; the D gene is possibly TRBD2 (6 bases). Deletions cut 6 bases from V and 1 base from J, with 8 bases between. CDR1 and CDR2 (germline): SGDLS, YYNGEE. This CDR3 comprises 13 residues. CDR3 amino acids: CASNGGSYNEQFF. For the CDR3, the DNA is TGTGCCAGCAACGGAGGGTCCTACAATGAGCAGTTCTTC.

This clone showed up just once. This rearrangement joins TRBV7-8 to TRBJ1-4; 7 bases map to TRBD1. The V segment lost 5 bases and the J segment 3 bases; nucleotides outside the gene matches: 6. This CDR3 comprises 15 residues. The germline V gene has CDR1 SGHVS and CDR2 FQNEAQ. The CDR3 DNA follows: TGTGCCAGCAGCGTCCACAGGGGCGCTAATGAAAAACTGTTTTTT. Translated: CASSVHRGANEKLFF.

This rearrangement joins TRBV9 to TRBJ1-4, with D possibly matching TRBD1 (5 bases). Germline V CDR1 and CDR2: SGDLS, YYNGEE. The length of the CDR3 is 17 residues. Trimming shortened V by 0 bases and J by 5 bases, and 17 bases separated the two germline ends. The CDR3 nucleotides are TGTGCCAGCAGCGTAGATGGTGAACTCCGGGACAATGAAAAACTGTTTTTT. This codes for CASSVDGELRDNEKLFF.

The chain recombines TRBV7-9 with TRBJ2-7; tentative D call: TRBD1 (5 bases). The germline V gene has CDR1 SEHNR and CDR2 FQNEAQ (reference sequence). The V end lost 10 bases, the J end lost 4 bases, and 17 bases lay between the germline ends. The CDR3 consists of 13 residues. This chain's CDR3 is CATRSRASYEQYF. The CDR3 DNA reads TGTGCCACTCGCTCCAGGGCAAGTTACGAGCAGTACTTC.

This chain uses TRBV28 with TRBJ2-7, with TRBD1 as a possible D gene (6 bases). Germline V gives CDR1 MDHEN, CDR2 SYDVKM. CDR3 length: 12 residues. V lost 2 bases, J lost 8 bases, and 10 bases lay in between. The CDR3 nucleotides read TGTGCCAGCAGTTTAAGCCAGGGGCAGCAGTACTTC. This encodes CASSLSQGQQYF.

The V call is TRBV13, the J call TRBJ1-3; D is unclear. CDR1 is PRHDT, CDR2 FYEKMQ, per germline (reference sequence). Trimming left V 2 bases short and J 9 bases short, with 8 bases between. The CDR3 totals 12 residues. CDR3 loop: CASSLKQATIYF. The CDR3 nucleotides read TGTGCCAGCAGCTTAAAGCAAGCCACCATATATTTT.

The CDR3 DNA reads as TGTGCCAGCAGCCTAGCGGGGGGCGGTGAGACCCAGTACTTC. Translated, it gives CASSLAGGGETQYF. V gene TRBV7-3 combines with J gene TRBJ2-5, with 11 bases aligning to TRBD2. Losses at the gene ends were 5 bases for V and 5 bases for J; bases not matched to a gene: 4. This CDR3 has 14 amino acids. Germline V lookup: CDR1 SGHTA, CDR2 FQGTGA.

V is TRBV7-6 and J is TRBJ2-1; 9 bases line up with TRBD1. Losses at the gene ends were 5 bases for V and 7 bases for J; bases not matched to a gene: 6. The CDR3 sequence is 14 residues long. Germline values: CDR1 SGHVS, CDR2 FNYEAQ. The CDR3 DNA follows: TGTGCCAGCAGCCGGGGACAGGGCGGGAATGAGCAGTTCTTC. The encoded protein is CASSRGQGGNEQFF. The full variable domain, with the rest looked up from reference TRBV7-6 and TRBJ2-1, is GAGVSQSPRYKVTKRGQDVALRCDPISGHVSLYWYRQALGQGPEFLTYFNYEAQQDKSGLPNDRFSAERPEGSISTLTIQRTEQRDSAMYRCASSRGQGGNEQFFGPGTRLTVL.

This chain connects TRBV27 to TRBJ2-7; TRBD1 is a possible D gene (6 bases). Germline CDR1 is MNHEY and CDR2 is SMNVEV (reference sequence). V dropped 6 bases and J dropped 0 bases, with 15 bases sitting between them. The CDR3 is made up of 15 amino acids. The CDR3 nucleotides are TGTGCCAGCAGCCTGAACCGGGACAACTCCTACGAGCAGTACTTC. This codes for CASSLNRDNSYEQYF.

The chain couples TRBV28 to TRBJ2-1; TRBD1 matches 9 bases. Germline CDR1 reads MDHEN; CDR2 reads SYDVKM. V lost 6 bases to trimming and J lost 6 bases; unmatched junction nucleotides: 9. The CDR3 is 15 amino acids. This CDR3 reads CASSRPGQGGNEQFF. The CDR3 nucleotides are TGTGCCAGCAGCCGACCGGGACAGGGTGGCAATGAGCAGTTCTTC.

The V and J genes are TRBV5-1 and TRBJ2-3, with 9 bases fitting TRBD2. J was trimmed by 4 bases and V by 2 bases; bases with no gene match: 5. Germline V CDR1 and CDR2: SGHRS, YFSETQ. This CDR3 has 15 amino acids. The CDR3 coding sequence is TGCGCCAGCAGCTTTGTAGCGGGAGAGGCAGATACGCAGTATTTT. Its protein is CASSFVAGEADTQYF. Supplemented by reference TRBV5-1 and TRBJ2-3, the full variable domain reads KAGVTQTPRYLIKTRGQQVTLSCSPISGHRSVSWYQQTPGQGLQFLFEYFSETQRNKGNFPGRFSGRQFSNSRSEMNVSTLELGDSALYLCASSFVAGEADTQYFGPGTRLTVL.

This rearrangement joins TRBV28 to TRBJ2-7; D not certain. The germline V and J ends were trimmed by 4 bases and 2 bases, with 12 bases remaining between them. This CDR3 region has 14 residues. Germline V gene sequence: CDR1 MDHEN, CDR2 SYDVKM. The CDR3 region is CASSSPSGAYEQYF. CDR3 nucleotide sequence: TGTGCCAGCAGTTCCCCTTCTGGGGCCTACGAGCAGTACTTC. The full variable domain, with the rest looked up from reference TRBV28 and TRBJ2-7, is DVKVTQSSRYLVKRTGEKVFLECVQDMDHENMFWYRQDPGLGLRLIYFSYDVKMKEKGDIPEGYSVSREKKERFSLILESASTNQTSMYLCASSSPSGAYEQYFGPGTRLTVT.

The chain has TRBV5-1 and TRBJ1-4; a possible D gene is TRBD1 (6 bases). The CDR3 runs to 18 residues. The germline gives CDR1 SGHRS, CDR2 YFSETQ. V gave up 0 bases and J gave up 0 bases, with 15 bases separating them. The DNA of the CDR3 is TGCGCCAGCAGCTTGGCCGGGGGGCGCCGGGCAACTAATGAAAAACTGTTTTTT. This codes for CASSLAGGRRATNEKLFF.

The chain combines TRBV7-9 with TRBJ2-5; D uncertain. Germline assignment: CDR1 SEHNR and CDR2 FQNEAQ (reference sequence). This CDR3 spans 12 amino acids. Trimming removed 5 bases at V and 3 bases at J, with 7 bases between. The CDR3 DNA follows: TGTGCCAGCAGCCCTACGGAAGAGACCCAGTACTTC. Protein product: CASSPTEETQYF.

The V and J genes are TRBV30 and TRBJ1-1, with D possibly TRBD1 on 6 matching bases. The CDR3 extends over 12 amino acids. V lost 3 bases to trimming and J lost 4 bases, with 9 bases between them. Germline CDR1 GTSNPN, CDR2 SVGIG (reference sequence). The CDR3 region is CAWRGGPTEAFF. CDR3 DNA sequence: TGTGCCTGGAGAGGGGGGCCCACTGAAGCTTTCTTT.

This rearrangement joins TRBV4-3 to TRBJ1-2, with D maybe TRBD1 (5 bases). CDR3 size: 14 residues. The germline V and J ends were trimmed by 0 bases and 4 bases, with 9 bases remaining between them. CDR1 and CDR2 (germline): LGHNA, YSLEER. Here the CDR3 reads CASSQDRAPYGYTF. CDR3 DNA sequence: TGCGCCAGCAGCCAAGACAGGGCCCCCTATGGCTACACCTTC.

The chain employs TRBV7-6 and TRBJ2-2; 10 bases are a match to TRBD2. Germline-derived CDR1 and CDR2 are SGHVS and FNYEAQ. The CDR3 consists of 16 residues. V lost 5 bases, J lost 3 bases, and 6 bases stayed unmatched. The CDR3 loop reads CASSEGLAAYTGELFF. The CDR3 DNA follows: TGTGCCAGCAGCGAAGGACTAGCGGCATACACCGGGGAGCTGTTTTTT.

This clone has only a few counts. The CDR3 DNA is TGTGCCAGCAGTCCCAGGGGGAACCTTTACTACGAGCAGTACTTC. It codes for CASSPRGNLYYEQYF. V usage is TRBV27 and J usage is TRBJ2-7; 7 nucleotides align to TRBD1. Per the germline V gene, CDR1 is MNHEY and CDR2 is SMNVEV (reference sequence). The V gene end was trimmed by 5 bases and the J gene end by 3 bases; junction bases not matched to a gene: 10. This CDR3 comprises 15 residues.

The gene calls are TRBV19 and TRBJ2-3; 8 bases match TRBD2. Germline CDR1 and CDR2: LNHDA and SQIVND (reference sequence). The CDR3 spans 15 residues. V lost 7 bases, J lost 4 bases, and 10 bases stayed unmatched. CDR3 loop: CASNPSGSGSDTQYF. CDR3 nucleotides: TGTGCCAGTAACCCCAGCGGGAGTGGGTCAGATACGCAGTATTTT.